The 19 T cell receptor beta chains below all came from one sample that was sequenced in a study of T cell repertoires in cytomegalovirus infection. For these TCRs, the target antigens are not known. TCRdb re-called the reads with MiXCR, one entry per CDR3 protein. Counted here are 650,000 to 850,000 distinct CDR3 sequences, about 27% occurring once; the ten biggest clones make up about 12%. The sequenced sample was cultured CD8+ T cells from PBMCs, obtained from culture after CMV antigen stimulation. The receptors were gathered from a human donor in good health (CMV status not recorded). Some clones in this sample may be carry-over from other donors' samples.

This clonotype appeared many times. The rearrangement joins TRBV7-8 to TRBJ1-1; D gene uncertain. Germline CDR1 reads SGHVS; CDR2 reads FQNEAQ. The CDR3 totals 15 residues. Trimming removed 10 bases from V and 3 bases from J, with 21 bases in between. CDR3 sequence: CATKKVDERYTEAFF. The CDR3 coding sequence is TGTGCCACCAAGAAAGTAGACGAAAGATACACTGAAGCTTTCTTT.

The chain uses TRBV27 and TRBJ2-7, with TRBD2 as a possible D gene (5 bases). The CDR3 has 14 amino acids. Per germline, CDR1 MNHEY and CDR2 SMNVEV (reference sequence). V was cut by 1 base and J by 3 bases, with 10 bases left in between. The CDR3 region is CASSLYPGDYEQYF. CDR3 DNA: TGTGCCAGCAGTTTATACCCCGGGGACTACGAGCAGTACTTC.

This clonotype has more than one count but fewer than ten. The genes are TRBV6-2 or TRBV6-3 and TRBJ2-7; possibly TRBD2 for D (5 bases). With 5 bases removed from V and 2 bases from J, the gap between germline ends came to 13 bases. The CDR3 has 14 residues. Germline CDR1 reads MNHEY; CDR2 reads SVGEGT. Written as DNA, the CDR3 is TGTGCCAGCAGTAACCAGCGGAATACCTACGAGCAGTACGTC. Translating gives CASSNQRNTYEQYV.

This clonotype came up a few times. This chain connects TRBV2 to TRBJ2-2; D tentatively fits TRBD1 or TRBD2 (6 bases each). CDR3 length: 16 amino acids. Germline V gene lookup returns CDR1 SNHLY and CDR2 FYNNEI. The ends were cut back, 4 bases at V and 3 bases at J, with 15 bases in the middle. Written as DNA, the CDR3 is TGTGCCAGCAGTGCGTTACAGAGGGGGGACACCGGGGAGCTGTTTTTT. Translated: CASSALQRGDTGELFF.

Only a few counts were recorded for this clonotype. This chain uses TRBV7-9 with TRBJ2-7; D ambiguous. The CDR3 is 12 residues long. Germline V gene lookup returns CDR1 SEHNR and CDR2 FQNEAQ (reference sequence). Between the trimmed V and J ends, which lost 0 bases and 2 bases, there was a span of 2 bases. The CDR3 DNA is TGTGCCAGCAGCTTAGCAGCCTACGAGCAGTACGTC. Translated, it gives CASSLAAYEQYV.

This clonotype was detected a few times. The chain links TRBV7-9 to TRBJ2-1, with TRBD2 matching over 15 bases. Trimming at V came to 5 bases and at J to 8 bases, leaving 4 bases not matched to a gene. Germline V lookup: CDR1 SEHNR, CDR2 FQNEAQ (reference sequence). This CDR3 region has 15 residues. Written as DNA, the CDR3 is TGTGCCAGCAGCACCGGACTAGCGGGGGGGCATGAGCAGTTCTTC. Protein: CASSTGLAGGHEQFF.

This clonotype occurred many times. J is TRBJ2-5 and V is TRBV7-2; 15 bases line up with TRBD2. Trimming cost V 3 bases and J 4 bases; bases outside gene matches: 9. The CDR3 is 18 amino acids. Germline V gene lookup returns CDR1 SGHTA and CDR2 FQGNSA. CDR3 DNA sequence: TGTGCCAGCAGCTTGGAAAGACCGGGACTAGCGGGGGGAGAGACCCAGTACTTC. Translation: CASSLERPGLAGGETQYF.

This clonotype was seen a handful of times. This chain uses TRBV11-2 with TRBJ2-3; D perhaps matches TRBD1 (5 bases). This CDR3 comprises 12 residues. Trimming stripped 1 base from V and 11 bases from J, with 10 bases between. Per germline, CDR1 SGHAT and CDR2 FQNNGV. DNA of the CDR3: TGTGCCAGCAGCTTAGGGGGCTTTATGCAGTATTTT. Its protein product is CASSLGGFMQYF.

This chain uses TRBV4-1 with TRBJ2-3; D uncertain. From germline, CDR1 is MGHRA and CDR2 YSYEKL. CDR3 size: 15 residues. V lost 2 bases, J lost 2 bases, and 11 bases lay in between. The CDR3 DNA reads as TGCGCCAGCAGCCAACGACAACGGGTCACAGATACGCAGTATTTT. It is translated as CASSQRQRVTDTQYF.

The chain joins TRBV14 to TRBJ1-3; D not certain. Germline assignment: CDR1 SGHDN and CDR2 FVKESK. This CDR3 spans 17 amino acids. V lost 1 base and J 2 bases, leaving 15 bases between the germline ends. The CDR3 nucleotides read TGTGCCAGCAGCCAAGGGAGCCCCCACTTGACTGGAAACACCATATATTTT. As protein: CASSQGSPHLTGNTIYF.

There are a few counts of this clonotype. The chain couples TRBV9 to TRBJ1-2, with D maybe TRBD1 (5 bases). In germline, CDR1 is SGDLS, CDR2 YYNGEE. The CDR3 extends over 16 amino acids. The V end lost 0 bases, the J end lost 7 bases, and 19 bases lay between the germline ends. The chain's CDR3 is CASSVAPQVGTAGYTF. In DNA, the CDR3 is TGTGCCAGCAGCGTAGCCCCCCAGGTGGGGACGGCTGGCTACACCTTC.

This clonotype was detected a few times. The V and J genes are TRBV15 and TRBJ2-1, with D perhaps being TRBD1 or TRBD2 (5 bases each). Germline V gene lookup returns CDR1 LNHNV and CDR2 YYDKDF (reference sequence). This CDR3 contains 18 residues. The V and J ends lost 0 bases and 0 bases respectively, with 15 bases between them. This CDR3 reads CATSRDRPGSYSYNEQFF. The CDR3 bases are TGTGCCACCAGCAGAGATAGGCCAGGGAGTTACTCCTACAATGAGCAGTTCTTC.

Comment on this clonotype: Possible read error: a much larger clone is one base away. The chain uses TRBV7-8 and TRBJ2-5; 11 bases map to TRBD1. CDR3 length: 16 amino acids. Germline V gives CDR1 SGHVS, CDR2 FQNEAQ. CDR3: CAGSRNRDRGFETQYF. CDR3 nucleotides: TGTGCCGGCAGCCGCAACCGGGACAGGGGGTTCGAGACCCAGTACTTC. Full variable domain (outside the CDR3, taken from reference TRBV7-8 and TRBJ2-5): GAGVSQSPRYKVAKRGQDVALRCDPISGHVSLFWYQQALGQGPEFLTYFQNEAQLDKSGLPSDRFFAERPEGSVSTLKIQRTQQEDSAVYLCAGSRNRDRGFETQYFGPGTRLLVL.

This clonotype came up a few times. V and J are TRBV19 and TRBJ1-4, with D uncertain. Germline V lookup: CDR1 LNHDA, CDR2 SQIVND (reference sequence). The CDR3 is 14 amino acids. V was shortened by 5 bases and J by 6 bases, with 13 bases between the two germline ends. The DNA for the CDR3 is TGTGCCAGTAGTGTACGGCGTCAAGATGAAAAACTGTTTTTT. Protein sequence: CASSVRRQDEKLFF. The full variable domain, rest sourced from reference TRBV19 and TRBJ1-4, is DGGITQSPKYLFRKEGQNVTLSCEQNLNHDAMYWYRQDPGQGLRLIYYSQIVNDFQKGDIAEGYSVSREKKESFPLTVTSAQKNPTAFYLCASSVRRQDEKLFFGSGTQLSVL.

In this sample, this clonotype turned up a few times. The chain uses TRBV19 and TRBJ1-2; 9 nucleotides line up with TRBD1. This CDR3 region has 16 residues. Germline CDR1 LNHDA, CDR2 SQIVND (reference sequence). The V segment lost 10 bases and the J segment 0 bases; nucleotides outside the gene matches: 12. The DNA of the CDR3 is TGTGCCACCAGGGACAGGGAAGTTCTTTCTAACTATGGCTACACCTTC. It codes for CATRDREVLSNYGYTF. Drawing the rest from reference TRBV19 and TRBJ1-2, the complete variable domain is DGGITQSPKYLFRKEGQNVTLSCEQNLNHDAMYWYRQDPGQGLRLIYYSQIVNDFQKGDIAEGYSVSREKKESFPLTVTSAQKNPTAFYLCATRDREVLSNYGYTFGSGTRLTVV.

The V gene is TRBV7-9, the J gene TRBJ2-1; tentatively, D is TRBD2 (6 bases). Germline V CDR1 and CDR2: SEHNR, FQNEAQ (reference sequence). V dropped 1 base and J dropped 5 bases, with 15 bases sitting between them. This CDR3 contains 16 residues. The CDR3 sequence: CASSLGSAGTDNEQFF. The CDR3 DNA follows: TGTGCCAGCAGCTTAGGTTCGGCGGGGACGGACAATGAGCAGTTCTTC.

The chain's CDR3 is CASSRKSSYNEQFF. Here the CDR3 DNA reads TGTGCCAGCAGTCGTAAGAGCTCCTACAATGAGCAGTTCTTC. This chain joins TRBV6-1 and TRBJ2-1; no definite D call. This CDR3 comprises 14 residues. V gave up 5 bases and J gave up 0 bases, with 8 bases separating them. Germline lookup yields CDR1 MNHNS and CDR2 SASEGT.

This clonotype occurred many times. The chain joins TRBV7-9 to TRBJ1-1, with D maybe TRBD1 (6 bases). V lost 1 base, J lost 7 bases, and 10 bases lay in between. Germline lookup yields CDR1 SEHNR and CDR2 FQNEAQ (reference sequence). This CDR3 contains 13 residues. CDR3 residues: CASSLEGVGEAFF. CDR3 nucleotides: TGTGCCAGCAGCTTAGAGGGGGTAGGTGAAGCTTTCTTT.

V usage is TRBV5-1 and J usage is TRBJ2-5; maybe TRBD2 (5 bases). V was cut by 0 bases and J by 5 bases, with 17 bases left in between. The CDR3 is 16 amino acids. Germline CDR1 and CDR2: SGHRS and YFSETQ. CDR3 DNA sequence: TGCGCCAGCAGCTTGGGACGGGCGCCGGGGTGGGAGACCCAGTACTTC. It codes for CASSLGRAPGWETQYF.